This entry lists 10 T cell receptor beta chains sequenced from one sample in a study of neurological immune-mediated disorders. TCRdb analysed the 5' RACE reads with MiXCR anew, one entry per CDR3 protein. The data contain over 35,000 distinct CDR3 sequences, about 2.5% of them singletons. Sequenced input: PBMCs. These receptors came from a man in his forties or fifties with multiple sclerosis.

This clonotype appeared many times. The V and J genes are TRBV20-1 and TRBJ1-5; D perhaps matches TRBD1 (6 bases). The CDR3 is made up of 13 amino acids. Germline values: CDR1 DFQATT, CDR2 SNEGSKA (reference sequence). Between the trimmed V and J ends, which lost 5 bases and 8 bases, there was a span of 16 bases. The CDR3 protein is CSAAQGIYEPQHF. CDR3 DNA: TGCAGTGCTGCTCAGGGGATTTATGAGCCCCAGCATTTT.

This clonotype occurred many times. The chain recombines TRBV5-1 with TRBJ1-5, with D uncertain. The CDR3 runs to 14 residues. CDR1 is SGHRS and CDR2 is YFSETQ in the germline V gene. V was cut by 0 bases and J by 8 bases, with 12 bases left in between. CDR3 amino acids: CASSLEGGREPQHF. The CDR3 nucleotides are TGCGCCAGCAGCTTGGAGGGCGGGAGGGAGCCCCAGCATTTT.

This clonotype showed up many times. The chain employs TRBV12-3 or TRBV12-4 and TRBJ2-1, with D hard to call. The V and J ends lost 2 bases and 0 bases respectively, with 5 bases between them. The CDR3 consists of 14 residues. The CDR3 bases are TGTGCCAGCAGTTTACCGAGCTCCTACAATGAGCAGTTCTTC. Amino acid sequence: CASSLPSSYNEQFF.

Many counts were recorded for this clonotype. The V and J genes are TRBV27 and TRBJ2-7; D may be TRBD2 (5 bases). The CDR3 sequence is 13 residues long. CDR1 and CDR2 (germline): MNHEY, SMNVEV (reference sequence). The V end was cut by 6 bases, the J end by 2 bases, with 11 bases between. CDR3 residues: CASRRADAYEQYF. The CDR3 nucleotides read TGTGCCAGCAGGCGGGCAGACGCCTACGAGCAGTACTTC.

This clonotype was detected many times. This chain links TRBV20-1 with TRBJ2-7; the D is unclear. Germline CDR1 is DFQATT and CDR2 is SNEGSKA (reference sequence). The CDR3 length is 12 residues. V was pared by 7 bases and J by 0 bases, with 10 bases between. DNA for the CDR3: TGCAGTGGGGTTAGTGACTCCTACGAGCAGTACTTC. Protein: CSGVSDSYEQYF.

This clonotype occurred many times. The chain uses TRBV5-1 and TRBJ1-2; D ambiguous. This CDR3 spans 13 amino acids. V shed 3 bases and J shed 6 bases, with 12 bases lying between them. Germline V gives CDR1 SGHRS, CDR2 YFSETQ. The CDR3 reads CASSSSVIDGYTF. The CDR3 DNA sequence: TGCGCCAGCAGCTCCAGCGTTATCGATGGCTACACCTTC.

This clonotype showed up many times. This rearrangement joins TRBV5-6 to TRBJ1-1; possibly TRBD1 for D (6 bases). The V gene lost 4 bases and the J gene lost 4 bases, with 23 bases spanning the gap. The germline gives CDR1 SGHDT, CDR2 YYEEEE. The CDR3 has 17 amino acids. The CDR3 loop is CASSPPTLGGRGTEAFF. The CDR3 coding sequence is TGTGCCAGCAGCCCTCCGACCTTGGGGGGGCGAGGCACTGAAGCTTTCTTT.

This clonotype was observed many times. An end of the junction does not agree with germline; a read error may underlie this. The chain joins TRBV6-2 or TRBV6-3 to TRBJ1-5; no clear D. Per the germline V gene, CDR1 is MNHEY and CDR2 is SVGEGT. The CDR3 extends over 14 amino acids. The CDR3 sequence is CASSSVGGNQPQNF. DNA of the CDR3: TGTGCCAGCAGTTCCGTGGGAGGCAATCAGCCCCAGAATTTT.

At least ten counts were recorded for this clonotype. The rearrangement links TRBV5-1 to TRBJ2-3; a possible D gene is TRBD1 (6 bases). Germline V gene data show CDR1 as SGHRS and CDR2 as YFSETQ. V dropped 2 bases and J dropped 4 bases, with 11 bases sitting between them. CDR3 length: 14 amino acids. The CDR3 spells CASSFKQGPDTQYF. Written as DNA, the CDR3 is TGCGCCAGCAGCTTTAAACAGGGCCCAGATACGCAGTATTTT.

This clonotype was found many times. The CDR3 spells CASSPGTGVYNEQFF. In DNA form, the CDR3 reads TGTGCCAGCAGTCCCGGGACAGGAGTATACAATGAGCAGTTCTTC. The chain joins TRBV12-3 or TRBV12-4 to TRBJ2-1, with TRBD1 identical over 8 bases. The CDR3 sequence is 15 residues long. The V segment lost 5 bases and the J segment 4 bases; nucleotides outside the gene matches: 7.